This TCR beta chain is from a study of Ad26.COV2.S vaccination and SARS-CoV-2 variants. Study overall: Donor was in the COV1001 Ad26.COV2.S trial arm.

Only in-frame clones appear in the TCRdb table, and some are missing; sequencing was by immunoSEQ multiplex PCR. The sample shows about 350,000 clones, approximately 86% of them seen only once. The treatment here: over 15 received Ad26.COV2.S at low or high dose, single or two shots; about 5 received placebo; per-sample allocation not given. Samples analyzed were those drawn on day 63 after the first vaccine or placebo injection. Wuhan-strain SARS-CoV-2 spike was expressed by the Ad26 vector that made up the vaccine. Notes on the study in general: For non-spike TCRs, breadth in vaccine recipients resembled that in placebo recipients.

As regards this clone: The antigen is undetermined.

With V trimmed by 4 bases and J by 4 bases, 7 bases remained unmatched. The CDR3 length is 14 residues. Per the germline V gene, CDR1 is SGHRS and CDR2 is YFSETQ. This TCR was recovered from a person between 18 and 65 years old who received the Ad26.COV2.S COVID-19 vaccine or a placebo. This sample comprised peripheral blood, obtained in a trial of Ad26.COV2.S vaccine versus placebo. The chain recombines TRBV5-1 with TRBJ1-1; 7 nucleotides match TRBD1. The CDR3 DNA reads TGCGCCAGCAGCCCCGACAGGGCCACCACTGAAGCTTTCTTT. As protein: CASSPDRATTEAFF.